This T cell receptor beta chain is from a study of response to subunit inactivated influenza vaccine. The study, taken as a whole, reports: Authors suggested seasonal influenza vaccinations each recruit few new T cells.

Notes on this clonotype: Antigen: not known.

Via MiXCR, TCRdb re-called the RT-PCR reads, giving one row per CDR3 protein. The table has hundreds of thousands of distinct CDR3 sequences, about 15% seen once. The clonotype was recovered from a man aged 50-60 years who received an inactivated influenza vaccine. Sample: PBMCs from blood, taken about 14 days before vaccination.

CDR3 loop: CASSLAQSSYNEQFF. CDR3 nucleotide sequence: TGCGCCAGCAGCTTGGCCCAAAGCTCCTACAATGAGCAGTTCTTC. The chain combines TRBV5-1 with TRBJ2-1; D not resolved. The germline V and J ends were trimmed by 0 bases and 0 bases, with 7 bases remaining between them. The CDR3 contains 15 residues. CDR1 is SGHRS and CDR2 is YFSETQ in the germline V gene.